These 29 T cell receptor beta chains originate from one sample sequenced in a study of OX40 agonist ivuxolimab in advanced cancers. Receptors were amplified or captured by the immunoSEQ multiplex PCR assay. TCRdb provides this immuneACCESS table in a form limited to in-frame rearrangements. Some clones are lacking; in checked studies, under half of them reflect an unresolved V gene, and why the rest are absent is not known. The sample table contains about 19,000 clones; only one count was recorded for around four fifths of them. The ten largest clones take up roughly an eighth of the sample. Sample: CD4+ or CD8+ T cells sorted from blood, taken in a trial of the OX40 agonist ivuxolimab. The receptor source for this set is an adult with an advanced solid tumor such as melanoma, head and neck, liver or kidney cancer.

This rearrangement joins TRBV27 to TRBJ2-3; either TRBD1 or TRBD2 may fit D (5 bases each). Looked up from germline, CDR1 is MNHEY and CDR2 is SMNVEV (reference sequence). V lost 3 bases and J lost 4, with 14 bases in between. The CDR3 extends over 15 amino acids. CDR3 sequence: CASSFFWGTSDTQYF. The DNA for the CDR3 is TGTGCCAGCAGTTTCTTTTGGGGGACCTCAGATACGCAGTATTTT.

The chain uses TRBV4-1 and TRBJ1-1; D is undetermined. There are 13 residues in the CDR3. Trimming took off 4 bases at V and 2 bases at J, with 8 bases between the two ends. Germline V gene sequence: CDR1 MGHRA, CDR2 YSYEKL. The CDR3 region is CASSPLSNTEAFF. In DNA form, the CDR3 reads TGCGCCAGCAGCCCCTTAAGTAACACTGAAGCTTTCTTT.

By share, this clone ranks as medium-sized. The chain combines TRBV6-5 with TRBJ2-1; D is possibly TRBD2 (6 bases). From germline, CDR1 is MNHEY and CDR2 SVGAGI. The V gene lost 7 bases and the J gene lost 4 bases, with 17 bases spanning the gap. This CDR3 region has 15 residues. CDR3 DNA sequence: TGTGCCAGCATTCCTAGCGCCGGGGGTTACAATGAGCAGTTCTTC. This translates into CASIPSAGGYNEQFF.

The V gene is TRBV11-2, the J gene TRBJ2-7, with D hard to call. V lost 0 bases and J 4 bases, leaving 7 bases between the germline ends. The CDR3 consists of 13 residues. Per germline, CDR1 SGHAT and CDR2 FQNNGV. CDR3 coding DNA: TGTGCCAGCAGCTTAGAGGCGGCTTACGAGCAGTACTTC. Amino acid sequence: CASSLEAAYEQYF.

The genes are TRBV7-2 and TRBJ2-7; TRBD2 agrees at 7 bases. This CDR3 is 15 amino acids long. Germline V gene lookup returns CDR1 SGHTA and CDR2 FQGNSA. V gave up 1 base and J gave up 9 bases; unmatched junction bases: 12. The CDR3 protein is CASSLELAGRFVQYF. The CDR3 nucleotides read TGTGCCAGCAGCTTAGAACTAGCCGGGAGGTTTGTGCAGTACTTC. The whole variable domain, filled in from reference TRBV7-2 and TRBJ2-7, reads GAGVSQSPSNKVTEKGKDVELRCDPISGHTALYWYRQSLGQGLEFLIYFQGNSAPDKSGLPSDRFSAERTGGSVSTLTIQRTQQEDSAVYLCASSLELAGRFVQYFGPGTRLTVT.

This clone was observed a few times. This chain connects TRBV10-2 to TRBJ1-2; a weak D match, TRBD1 (5 bases). Germline CDR1 is WSHSY and CDR2 is SAAADI. This CDR3 has 12 residues. The germline V and J ends were trimmed by 6 bases and 2 bases, with 7 bases remaining between them. Here the CDR3 DNA reads TGCGCCAGCAGAACAGGAAACTATGGCTACACCTTC. It encodes CASRTGNYGYTF.

This clone has only a few counts. The chain joins TRBV7-9 to TRBJ1-5; D unresolved. Germline V lookup: CDR1 SEHNR, CDR2 FQNEAQ (reference sequence). V lost 1 base, J lost 5 bases, and 3 bases lay in between. The CDR3 loop spans 12 amino acids. The CDR3 loop reads CASSLGDQPQHF. The CDR3, as DNA: TGTGCCAGCAGCTTAGGGGATCAGCCCCAGCATTTT.

The rearrangement links TRBV2 to TRBJ2-2; weak D call: TRBD1 (6 bases). V shed 5 bases and J shed 7 bases, with 11 bases lying between them. CDR3 length: 13 amino acids. From germline, CDR1 is SNHLY and CDR2 FYNNEI. The CDR3, as DNA: TGTGCCAGCAGTCACAGGGCGGGCGGGGAGCTGTTTTTT. Translation: CASSHRAGGELFF.

The chain is built from TRBV6-5 and TRBJ2-5; no firm D call. The CDR3 runs 13 residues. The V and J ends lost 4 bases and 3 bases respectively, with 9 bases between them. Per germline, CDR1 MNHEY and CDR2 SVGAGI. This CDR3 reads CASSFLGEETQYF. The CDR3 bases are TGTGCCAGCAGTTTTTTAGGAGAAGAGACCCAGTACTTC.

This sequence joins TRBV4-3 and TRBJ2-1; D is possibly TRBD1 or TRBD2 (5 bases each). Germline V lookup: CDR1 LGHNA, CDR2 YSLEER. There are 17 residues in the CDR3. Trimming removed 1 base at V and 0 bases at J, with 13 bases between. The CDR3 DNA reads as TGCGCCAGCAGCCAAGGGGGTGGGGGAACCTCCTACAATGAGCAGTTCTTC. It yields the protein CASSQGGGGTSYNEQFF.

The chain recombines TRBV6-5 with TRBJ2-7, with TRBD2 matching 7 bases. Per germline, CDR1 MNHEY and CDR2 SVGAGI. J lost 5 bases, V lost 10 bases, and 11 bases had no gene match. CDR3 length: 13 amino acids. The CDR3 DNA sequence: TGTGCCACCACGGGGCTAGCGGCCGACGAGCAGTACTTC. Amino acid sequence: CATTGLAADEQYF.

The rearrangement uses TRBV25-1 and TRBJ2-3, with D unresolved. The CDR3 extends over 16 amino acids. The V gene's germline CDR1 is MGHDK and CDR2 SYGVNS. Trimming took off 4 bases at V and 1 base at J, with 15 bases between the two ends. The CDR3 is CASSGQTFMGTDTQYF. The CDR3 nucleotides are TGTGCCAGCAGTGGACAAACCTTTATGGGCACAGATACGCAGTATTTT.

The chain recombines TRBV6-1 with TRBJ2-5, with D perhaps being TRBD1 or TRBD2 (5 bases each). The J call is in doubt because the DNA end fits TRBJ2-7 better. CDR1 is MNHNS, CDR2 SASEGT, per germline. This CDR3 region has 12 residues. CDR3 nucleotide sequence: TGTGCCACGTGGGACCTAGGCAACGAGCAGTACTTC. Protein sequence: CATWDLGNEQYF.

V gene TRBV25-1 combines with J gene TRBJ2-1; 8 bases fit TRBD1. The J segment lost 9 bases and the V segment lost 4 bases, leaving 14 bases of the junction unmatched. The CDR3 spans 16 residues. CDR1 is MGHDK, CDR2 SYGVNS, per germline. The CDR3 DNA reads TGTGCCAGCAGTGTGTGGGAGACAGGGGAGGAGAGTGAGCAGTTCTTC. Its protein is CASSVWETGEESEQFF.

This clone was seen a few times. V is TRBV28 and J is TRBJ1-2, with D possibly being TRBD1 (5 bases). Germline CDR1 is MDHEN and CDR2 is SYDVKM. CDR3 size: 15 residues. Trimming took 3 bases from V and 3 from J, leaving 14 bases between them. CDR3 sequence: CASSFTGPGDYGYTF. The CDR3 region has the DNA TGTGCCAGCAGTTTCACAGGACCCGGGGACTATGGCTACACCTTC.

The chain joins TRBV5-4 to TRBJ2-1; the D gene is possibly TRBD1 (5 bases). Germline-derived CDR1 and CDR2 are SGHNT and YYREEE (reference sequence). This CDR3 spans 14 amino acids. Trimming stripped 4 bases from V and 6 bases from J, with 14 bases between. The CDR3 loop is CASSPLRGGNEQFF. The DNA of the CDR3 is TGTGCCAGCAGCCCGTTAAGGGGTGGCAATGAGCAGTTCTTC.

J is TRBJ2-7 and V is TRBV7-6; 10 nucleotides match TRBD2. V shed 5 bases, J shed 3 bases, and the junction held 10 bases outside the gene matches. In germline, CDR1 is SGHVS, CDR2 FNYEAQ. The CDR3 is 16 residues long. The CDR3 region is CASSPATSGRFYEQYF. The CDR3 DNA sequence: TGTGCCAGCAGCCCCGCGACTAGCGGGCGCTTCTACGAGCAGTACTTC.

There are a few counts of this clone. This chain joins TRBV7-9 and TRBJ1-3; possibly TRBD1 for D (5 bases). The germline V gene encodes CDR1 SEHNR and CDR2 FQNEAQ (reference sequence). The CDR3 totals 14 residues. V was clipped by 3 bases and J by 5 bases, with 11 bases between them. CDR3 sequence reads: CASSFDSFRNTIYF. The CDR3 nucleotides read TGTGCCAGCAGCTTCGACAGCTTCAGAAACACCATATATTTT.

The V gene is TRBV6-5, the J gene TRBJ2-3; TRBD1 is a possible D gene (5 bases). V was cut by 0 bases and J by 2 bases, with 12 bases left in between. The CDR3 covers 16 residues. Germline V CDR1 and CDR2: MNHEY, SVGAGI. The CDR3 sequence: CASSYSWGDATDTQYF. CDR3 DNA sequence: TGTGCCAGCAGTTACTCTTGGGGCGACGCCACAGATACGCAGTATTTT.

The chain is built from TRBV7-9 and TRBJ2-7; TRBD1 agrees at 9 bases. J lost 2 bases, V lost 5 bases, and 7 bases had no gene match. The germline V gene has CDR1 SEHNR and CDR2 FQNEAQ (reference sequence). The CDR3 runs 15 residues. CDR3 bases: TGTGCCAGCAGCGGGAAGGGACAGGGCACCTACGAGCAGTACTTC. This codes for CASSGKGQGTYEQYF.

The genes are TRBV14 and TRBJ2-7; 10 nucleotides match TRBD1. Germline-derived CDR1 and CDR2 are SGHDN and FVKESK. The CDR3 is 14 residues long. The V segment lost 4 bases and the J segment 9 bases; nucleotides outside the gene matches: 9. The CDR3 nucleotides read TGTGCCAGCAGCCTTACCGGGACAGGGGCTTCGCAGTACTTC. Residues: CASSLTGTGASQYF.

Only one count was recorded for this clone. The chain has TRBV6-5 and TRBJ2-3; TRBD1 matches at 8 bases. Trimming cost V 7 bases and J 2 bases; bases outside gene matches: 5. The CDR3 covers 14 residues. The germline CDR1 and CDR2 sequences are MNHEY and SVGAGI. Here the CDR3 DNA reads TGTGCCAGCAAGAACAGGGGGTCCACAGATACGCAGTATTTT. Translating it yields CASKNRGSTDTQYF.

CDR3 sequence: CASRAEGRFYEQYF. CDR3 DNA sequence: TGTGCCAGCAGGGCCGAAGGGCGGTTCTACGAGCAGTACTTC. The J gene is TRBJ2-7, the V gene TRBV27; D is unclear. CDR1 is MNHEY, CDR2 SMNVEV, per germline (reference sequence). V lost 6 bases and J 3 bases, leaving 15 bases between the germline ends. This CDR3 region has 14 residues.

This clone was recorded a few times. V is TRBV28 and J is TRBJ2-1, with D perhaps TRBD1 or TRBD2 (6 bases each). The germline V gene has CDR1 MDHEN and CDR2 SYDVKM. Trimming left V 10 bases short and J 7 bases short, with 20 bases between. The CDR3 is 14 residues long. CDR3 sequence (DNA): TGTGCCACCCAACTCGGGGGCACGTGGAATGAGCAGTTCTTC. Its protein is CATQLGGTWNEQFF.

The chain employs TRBV18 and TRBJ1-2; maybe TRBD1 (6 bases). The CDR3 sequence is 14 residues long. Per germline, CDR1 KGHSH and CDR2 LQKENI. With 3 bases removed from V and 0 bases from J, the gap between germline ends came to 8 bases. The chain's CDR3 is CASSPDSPNYGYTF. The CDR3 nucleotides read TGTGCCAGCTCACCGGACAGCCCTAACTATGGCTACACCTTC.

V usage is TRBV18 and J usage is TRBJ2-4; D may be TRBD1 or TRBD2 (5 bases each). This CDR3 is built from 15 residues. With 3 bases removed from V and 9 bases from J, the gap between germline ends came to 18 bases. Germline assignment: CDR1 KGHSH and CDR2 LQKENI. The CDR3 bases are TGTGCCAGCTCACCCGCAAGCTCGTACGGGGCCATTCAGTACTTC. Translation gives CASSPASSYGAIQYF. The variable domain in full, completed from reference TRBV18 and TRBJ2-4, reads NAGVMQNPRHLVRRRGQEARLRCSPMKGHSHVYWYRQLPEEGLKFMVYLQKENIIDESGMPKERFSAEFPKEGPSILRIQQVVRGDSAAYFCASSPASSYGAIQYFGAGTRLSVL.

The DNA for the CDR3 is TGTGCCAGCAGCTTAGAAGTAGGGTACAATGAGCAGTTCTTC. Residues: CASSLEVGYNEQFF. The V gene is TRBV11-2, the J gene TRBJ2-1; D is uncertain. V lost 0 bases and J 4 bases, leaving 7 bases between the germline ends. Germline values: CDR1 SGHAT, CDR2 FQNNGV. The CDR3 is 14 amino acids.

The gene calls are TRBV27 and TRBJ2-7; a possible D gene is TRBD1 (6 bases). V was shortened by 5 bases and J by 2 bases, with 13 bases between the two germline ends. The germline V gene has CDR1 MNHEY and CDR2 SMNVEV (reference sequence). This CDR3 has 14 residues. The CDR3 loop is CASSLGTRTYEQYF. The CDR3 nucleotides read TGTGCCAGCAGTCTCGGGACACGTACCTACGAGCAGTACTTC.

The V and J genes are TRBV9 and TRBJ2-2; D unclear. There are 13 residues in the CDR3. Germline CDR1 SGDLS, CDR2 YYNGEE. Deletions cut 1 base from V and 4 bases from J, with 5 bases between. The DNA for the CDR3 is TGTGCCAGCAGCGTACAGAGCACCGGGGAGCTGTTTTTT. Translation gives CASSVQSTGELFF.